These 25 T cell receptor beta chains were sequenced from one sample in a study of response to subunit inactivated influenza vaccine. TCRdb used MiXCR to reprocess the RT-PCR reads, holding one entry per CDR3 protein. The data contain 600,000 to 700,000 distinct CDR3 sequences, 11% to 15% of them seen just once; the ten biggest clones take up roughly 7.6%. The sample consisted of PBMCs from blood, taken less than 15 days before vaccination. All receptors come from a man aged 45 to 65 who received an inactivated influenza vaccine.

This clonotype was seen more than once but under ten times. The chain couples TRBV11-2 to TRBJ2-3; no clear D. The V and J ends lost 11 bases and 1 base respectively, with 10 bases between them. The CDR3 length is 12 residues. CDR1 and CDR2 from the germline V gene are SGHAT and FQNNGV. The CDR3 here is CAWRGRTDTQYF. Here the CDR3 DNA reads TGTGCCTGGCGCGGACGCACAGATACGCAGTATTTT.

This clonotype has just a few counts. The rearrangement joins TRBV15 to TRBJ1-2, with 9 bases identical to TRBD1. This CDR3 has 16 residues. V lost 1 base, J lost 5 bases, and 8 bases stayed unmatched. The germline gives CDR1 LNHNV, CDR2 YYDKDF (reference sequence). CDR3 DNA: TGTGCCACCAGCAGAGTGGCGGGACAGGGATATTATGGCTACACCTTC. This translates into CATSRVAGQGYYGYTF.

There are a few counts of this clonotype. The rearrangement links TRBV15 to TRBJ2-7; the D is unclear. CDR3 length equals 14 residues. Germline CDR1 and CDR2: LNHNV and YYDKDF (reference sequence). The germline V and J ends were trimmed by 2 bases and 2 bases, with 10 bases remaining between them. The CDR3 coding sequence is TGTGCCACCAGCAGATCGCGATCCGCCTACGAGCAGTACTTC. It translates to CATSRSRSAYEQYF.

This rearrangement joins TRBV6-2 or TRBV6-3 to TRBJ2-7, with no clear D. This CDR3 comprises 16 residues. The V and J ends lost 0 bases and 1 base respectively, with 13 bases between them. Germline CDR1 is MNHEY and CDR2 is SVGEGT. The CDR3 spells CASSYSTDGWSYEQYF. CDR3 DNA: TGTGCCAGCAGTTACTCGACGGACGGATGGTCCTACGAGCAGTACTTC.

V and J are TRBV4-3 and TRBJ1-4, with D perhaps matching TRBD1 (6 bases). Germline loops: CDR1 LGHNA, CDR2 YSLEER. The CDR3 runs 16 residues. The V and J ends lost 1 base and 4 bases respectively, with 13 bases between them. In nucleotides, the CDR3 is TGCGCCAGCAGCCAAGGGACGGGACACCTTAATGAAAAACTGTTTTTT. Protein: CASSQGTGHLNEKLFF.

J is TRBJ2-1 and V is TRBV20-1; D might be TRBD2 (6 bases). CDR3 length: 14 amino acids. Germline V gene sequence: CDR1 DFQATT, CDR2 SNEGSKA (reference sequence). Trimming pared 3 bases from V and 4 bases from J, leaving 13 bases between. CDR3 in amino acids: CSARRREGYNEQFF. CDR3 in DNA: TGCAGTGCTAGGCGGCGGGAAGGGTACAATGAGCAGTTCTTC.

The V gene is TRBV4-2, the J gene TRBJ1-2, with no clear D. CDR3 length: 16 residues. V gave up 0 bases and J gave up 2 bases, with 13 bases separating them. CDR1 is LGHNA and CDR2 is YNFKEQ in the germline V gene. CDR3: CASSQDQPTGNYGYTF. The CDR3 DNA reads TGTGCCAGCAGCCAAGATCAACCGACCGGGAACTATGGCTACACCTTC.

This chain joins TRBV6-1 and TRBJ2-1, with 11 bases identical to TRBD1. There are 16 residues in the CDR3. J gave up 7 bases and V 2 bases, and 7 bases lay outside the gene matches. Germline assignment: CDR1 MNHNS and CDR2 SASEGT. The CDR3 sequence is CASSEWGTGGGNEQFF. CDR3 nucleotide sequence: TGTGCCAGCAGTGAATGGGGGACAGGGGGAGGGAATGAGCAGTTCTTC.

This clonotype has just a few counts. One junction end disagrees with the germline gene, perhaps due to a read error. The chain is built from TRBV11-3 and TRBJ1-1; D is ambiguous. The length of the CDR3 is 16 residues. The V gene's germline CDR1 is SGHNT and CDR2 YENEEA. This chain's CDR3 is CASSLESFGGNTEAFF. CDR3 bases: TGTGCCAGCAGCCTAGAAAGCTTTGGTGGGAACACTGAAGCTTTCTTT.

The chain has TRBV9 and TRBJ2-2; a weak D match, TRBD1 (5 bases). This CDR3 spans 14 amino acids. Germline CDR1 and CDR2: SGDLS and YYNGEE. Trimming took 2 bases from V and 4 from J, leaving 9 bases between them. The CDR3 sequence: CASSVETVTGELFF. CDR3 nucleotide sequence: TGTGCCAGCAGCGTCGAGACAGTCACCGGGGAGCTGTTTTTT.

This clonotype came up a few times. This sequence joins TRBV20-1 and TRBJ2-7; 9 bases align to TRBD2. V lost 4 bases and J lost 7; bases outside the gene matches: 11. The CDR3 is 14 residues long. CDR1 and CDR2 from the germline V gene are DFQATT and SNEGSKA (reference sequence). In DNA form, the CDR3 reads TGCAGTGCTAACGGCCTAGCGGGGACCCGGGAGCAGTACTTC. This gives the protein CSANGLAGTREQYF.

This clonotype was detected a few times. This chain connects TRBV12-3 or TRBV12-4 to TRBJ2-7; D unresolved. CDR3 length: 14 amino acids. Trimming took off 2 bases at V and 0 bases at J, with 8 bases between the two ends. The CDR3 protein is CASSLRRNSYEQYF. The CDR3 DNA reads TGTGCCAGCAGTTTACGACGGAACTCCTACGAGCAGTACTTC.

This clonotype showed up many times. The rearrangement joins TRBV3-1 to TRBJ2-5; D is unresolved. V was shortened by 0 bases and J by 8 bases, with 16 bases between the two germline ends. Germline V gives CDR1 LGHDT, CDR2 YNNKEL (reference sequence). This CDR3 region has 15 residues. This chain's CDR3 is CASSQDRSWPITQYF. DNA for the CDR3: TGTGCCAGCAGCCAAGACCGGTCTTGGCCCATCACCCAGTACTTC.

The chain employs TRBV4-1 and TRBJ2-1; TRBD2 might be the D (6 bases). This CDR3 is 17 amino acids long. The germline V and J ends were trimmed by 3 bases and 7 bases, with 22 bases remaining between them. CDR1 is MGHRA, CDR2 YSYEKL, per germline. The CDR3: CASSHTGIGTGRNEQFF. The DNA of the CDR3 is TGCGCCAGCAGCCACACCGGCATTGGGACTGGAAGGAATGAGCAGTTCTTC.

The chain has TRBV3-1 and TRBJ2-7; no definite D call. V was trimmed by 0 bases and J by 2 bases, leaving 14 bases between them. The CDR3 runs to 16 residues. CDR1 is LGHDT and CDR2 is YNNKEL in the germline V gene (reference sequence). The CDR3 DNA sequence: TGTGCCAGCAGCCAAGATTCGCGCAACCTTGCCTACGAGCAGTACTTC. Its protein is CASSQDSRNLAYEQYF.

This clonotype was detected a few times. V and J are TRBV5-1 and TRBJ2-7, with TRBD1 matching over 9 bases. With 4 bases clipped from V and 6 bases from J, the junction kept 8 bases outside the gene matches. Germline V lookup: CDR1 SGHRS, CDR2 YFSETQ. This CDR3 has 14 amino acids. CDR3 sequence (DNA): TGCGCCAGCAGCCCGACGACAGGGGGACGCGAGCAGTACTTC. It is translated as CASSPTTGGREQYF. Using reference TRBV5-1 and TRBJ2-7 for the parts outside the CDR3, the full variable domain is KAGVTQTPRYLIKTRGQQVTLSCSPISGHRSVSWYQQTPGQGLQFLFEYFSETQRNKGNFPGRFSGRQFSNSRSEMNVSTLELGDSALYLCASSPTTGGREQYFGPGTRLTVT.

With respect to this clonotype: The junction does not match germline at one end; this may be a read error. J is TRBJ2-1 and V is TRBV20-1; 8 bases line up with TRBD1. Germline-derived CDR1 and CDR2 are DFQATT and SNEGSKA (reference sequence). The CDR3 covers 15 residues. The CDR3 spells CCARDAQGGYNEQFF. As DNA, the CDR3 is TGCTGTGCTAGAGATGCACAGGGGGGTTACAATGAGCAGTTCTTC.

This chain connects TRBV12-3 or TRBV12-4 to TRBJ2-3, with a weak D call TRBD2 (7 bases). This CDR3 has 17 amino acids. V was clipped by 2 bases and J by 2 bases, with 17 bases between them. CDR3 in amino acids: CASSLRGGAPITDTQYF. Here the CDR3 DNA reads TGTGCCAGCAGTTTACGTGGGGGGGCCCCGATCACAGATACGCAGTATTTT.

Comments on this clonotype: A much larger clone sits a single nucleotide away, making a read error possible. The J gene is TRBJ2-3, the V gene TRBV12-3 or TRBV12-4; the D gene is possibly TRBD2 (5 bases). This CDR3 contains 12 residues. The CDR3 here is CASTGITDTQSF. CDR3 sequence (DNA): TGTGCCAGCACGGGAATCACAGATACGCAGTCTTTT.

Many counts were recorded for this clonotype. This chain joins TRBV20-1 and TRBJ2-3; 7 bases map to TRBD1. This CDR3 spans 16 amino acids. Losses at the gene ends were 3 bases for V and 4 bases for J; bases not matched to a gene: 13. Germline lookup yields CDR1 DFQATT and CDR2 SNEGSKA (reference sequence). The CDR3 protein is CSASSQWGTASDTQYF. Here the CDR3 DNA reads TGCAGTGCTAGTTCCCAATGGGGGACAGCCTCAGATACGCAGTATTTT.

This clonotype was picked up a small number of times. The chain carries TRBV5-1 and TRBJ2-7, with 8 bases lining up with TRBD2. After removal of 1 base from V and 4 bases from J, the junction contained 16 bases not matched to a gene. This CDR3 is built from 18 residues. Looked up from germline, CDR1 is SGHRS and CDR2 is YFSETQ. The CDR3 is CASSLFPSSAGAGYEQYF. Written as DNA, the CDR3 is TGCGCCAGCAGCTTGTTTCCTTCTTCAGCGGGGGCGGGTTACGAGCAGTACTTC.

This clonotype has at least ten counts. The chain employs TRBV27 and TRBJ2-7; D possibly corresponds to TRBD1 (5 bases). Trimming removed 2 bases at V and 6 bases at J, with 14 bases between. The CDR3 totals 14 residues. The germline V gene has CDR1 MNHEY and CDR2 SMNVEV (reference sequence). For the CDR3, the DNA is TGTGCCAGCAGTTTAGCAGGGATGACGAGCGAGCAGTACTTC. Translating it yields CASSLAGMTSEQYF.

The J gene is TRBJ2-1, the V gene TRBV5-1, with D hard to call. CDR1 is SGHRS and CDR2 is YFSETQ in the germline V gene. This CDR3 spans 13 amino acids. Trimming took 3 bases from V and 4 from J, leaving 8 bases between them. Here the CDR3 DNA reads TGCGCCAGCAGCTCCGGAAAATACAATGAGCAGTTCTTC. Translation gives CASSSGKYNEQFF. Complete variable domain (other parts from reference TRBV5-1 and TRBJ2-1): KAGVTQTPRYLIKTRGQQVTLSCSPISGHRSVSWYQQTPGQGLQFLFEYFSETQRNKGNFPGRFSGRQFSNSRSEMNVSTLELGDSALYLCASSSGKYNEQFFGPGTRLTVL.

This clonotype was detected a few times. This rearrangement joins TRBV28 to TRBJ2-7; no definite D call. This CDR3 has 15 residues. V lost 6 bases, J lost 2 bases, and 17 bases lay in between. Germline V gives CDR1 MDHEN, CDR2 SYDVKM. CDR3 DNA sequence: TGTGCCAGCAGCGTGCAGAGAAACCTGGCCTACGAGCAGTACTTC. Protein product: CASSVQRNLAYEQYF. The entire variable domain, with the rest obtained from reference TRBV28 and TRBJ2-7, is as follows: DVKVTQSSRYLVKRTGEKVFLECVQDMDHENMFWYRQDPGLGLRLIYFSYDVKMKEKGDIPEGYSVSREKKERFSLILESASTNQTSMYLCASSVQRNLAYEQYFGPGTRLTVT.

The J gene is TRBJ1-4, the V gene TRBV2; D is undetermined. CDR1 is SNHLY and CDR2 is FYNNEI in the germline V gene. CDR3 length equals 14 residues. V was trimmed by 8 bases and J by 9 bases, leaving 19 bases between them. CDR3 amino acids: CASGPSNRGQKLFF. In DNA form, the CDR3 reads TGTGCCAGCGGGCCTTCTAATAGAGGGCAAAAACTGTTTTTT. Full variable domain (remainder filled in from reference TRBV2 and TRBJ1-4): EPEVTQTPSHQVTQMGQEVILRCVPISNHLYFYWYRQILGQKVEFLVSFYNNEISEKSEIFDDQFSVERPDGSNFTLKIRSTKLEDSAMYFCASGPSNRGQKLFFGSGTQLSVL.